This TCR beta chain was identified in a study of T-cell reconstitution after alpha-beta-depleted transplantation in children. This clonotype turned up a few times. Its target is unknown. Using unique molecular identifiers, the investigators prepared the TCRbeta library. TCRdb fed the PCR reads into MiXCR, producing one record per CDR3 protein. The repertoire holds just under 350,000 distinct CDR3 sequences, with about a sixth as singletons. CDR3 length equals 16 residues. The junction had 3 bases not matched to a gene; V was cut back by 3 bases and J by 3 bases. Germline V lookup: CDR1 SGHRS, CDR2 YFSETQ. Overall study results and limits: Several hundred expanded graft clones reportedly were the source of alpha-beta T cells about two months after transplant. Newly made T cells mostly supplied T-cell counts and diversity one year after transplant.

The chain carries TRBV5-1 and TRBJ2-3; 14 bases map to TRBD2. This sample comprised PBMCs, mostly from graft donor cells, obtained 360 days after TCRalphabeta/CD19-depleted stem cell transplant. This receptor was identified in a male patient under 10 years old who had a stem cell transplant for acute lymphoblastic leukemia, so the T cells may come from the graft donor. CDR3 sequence (DNA): TGCGCCAGCAGCTGGGGGACTAGCGGGAGTACAGATACGCAGTATTTT. Translation: CASSWGTSGSTDTQYF.